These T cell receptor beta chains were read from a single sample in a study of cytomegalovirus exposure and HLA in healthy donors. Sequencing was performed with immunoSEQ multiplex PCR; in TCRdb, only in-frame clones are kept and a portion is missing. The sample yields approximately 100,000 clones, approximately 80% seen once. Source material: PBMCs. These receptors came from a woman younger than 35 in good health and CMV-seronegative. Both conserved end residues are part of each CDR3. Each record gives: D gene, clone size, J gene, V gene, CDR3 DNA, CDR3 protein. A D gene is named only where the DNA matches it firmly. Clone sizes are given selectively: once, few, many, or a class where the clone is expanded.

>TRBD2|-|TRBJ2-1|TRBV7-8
TGTGCCAGCAGCCTGAGGACTAGCGGGGGCAGCTTGAGCTCCTACAATGAGCAGTTCTTC
CASSLRTSGGSLSSYNEQFF
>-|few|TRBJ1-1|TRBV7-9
TGTGCCAGCAGCTTACAGGGAAACACTGAAGCTTTCTTT
CASSLQGNTEAFF
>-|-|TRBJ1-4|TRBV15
TGTGCCACCAGCAGACAGGGTTTTGATGAAAAACTGTTTTTT
CATSRQGFDEKLFF
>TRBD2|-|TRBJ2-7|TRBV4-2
TGTGCCAGCAGCCAAGAGAGAACTAGCGCATCCTACGAGCAGTACTTC
CASSQERTSASYEQYF
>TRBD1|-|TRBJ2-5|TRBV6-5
TGTGCCAGCTGCCTGGGACAGGGGGGGACCCAGTACTTC
CASCLGQGGTQYF
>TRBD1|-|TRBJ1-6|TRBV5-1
TGCGCCAGCAGCCCAAGACAGGGGGCTGGTGATTCACCCCTCCACTTT
CASSPRQGAGDSPLHF
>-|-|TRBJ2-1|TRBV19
TGTGCCAGTAGTATGGGGACTGGTACCTACAATGAGCAGTTCTTC
CASSMGTGTYNEQFF
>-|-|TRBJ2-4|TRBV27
TGTGCCAGCAGTTTATTTAGGGGCATTCAGTACTTC
CASSLFRGIQYF
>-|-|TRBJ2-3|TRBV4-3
TGCGCCAGCAGCCCCGGGGAGTTAACAGATACGCAGTATTTT
CASSPGELTDTQYF
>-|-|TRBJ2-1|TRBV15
TGTGCCACCAGCAGGGGAACCGGGACCAACTCCCGGGAGGAGCAGTTCTTC
CATSRGTGTNSREEQFF
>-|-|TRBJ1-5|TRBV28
TGTGCCAGCAGTGGGTCAGGGTATAGCAATCAGCCCCAGCATTTT
CASSGSGYSNQPQHF
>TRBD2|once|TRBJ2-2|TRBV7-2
TGTGCCAGCAGCCCACGACTAGCGGTTCTCTACACCGGGGAGCTGTTTTTT
CASSPRLAVLYTGELFF
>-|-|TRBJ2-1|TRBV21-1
TGTGCCAGCAGCACCCTGGGGGGGCTCCGTGGGAATGAGCAGTTCTTC
CASSTLGGLRGNEQFF
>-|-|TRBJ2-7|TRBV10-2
TGCGCCAGCTCTGACAGCTACGAGCAGTACTTC
CASSDSYEQYF
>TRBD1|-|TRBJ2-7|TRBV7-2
TGTGCCAGCAGCCCCAGGGACAGGAGATACGAGCAGTACTTC
CASSPRDRRYEQYF
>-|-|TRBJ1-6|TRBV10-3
TGTGCCATCAGTGCGGCAGGCGACTCACCCCTCCACTTT
CAISAAGDSPLHF
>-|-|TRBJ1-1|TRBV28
TGTGCCAGCAGTCGTAGGGGTGCAGTCATGAACACTGAAGCTTTCTTT
CASSRRGAVMNTEAFF
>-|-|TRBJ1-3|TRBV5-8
TGTGCCAGCAGCTTGGGACACCGAAACACCATATATTTT
CASSLGHRNTIYF
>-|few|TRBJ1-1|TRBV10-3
TGTGCCGTATCAGGGGATACTGAAGCTTTCTTT
CAVSGDTEAFF
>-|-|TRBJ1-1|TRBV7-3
TGTGCCAGCAGCTTAAGATCGGGCACTGAAGCTTTCTTT
CASSLRSGTEAFF